This TCR beta chain emerged from a study of immune evolution from preneoplasia to lung adenocarcinoma. Study outcomes and limitations: Top clone share appeared to fall from AAH through AIS, MIA, adenocarcinoma.

Of note for this clone: Its antigen is still unknown.

The protocol was immunoSEQ multiplex PCR, while the TCRdb copy is restricted to in-frame clones and leaves out a portion. The sample lists some 7,800 clones; 72% were seen once. J lost 4 bases, V lost 6 bases, and 7 bases had no gene match. The CDR3 length is 15 residues. CDR1 and CDR2 from the germline V gene are KGHSH and LQKENI. H&E slides confirmed each diagnosis, reviewed by two pathologists independently. Sequenced sample: FFPE lung adenocarcinoma in situ tissue. The V call is TRBV18, the J call TRBJ1-3, with TRBD1 identical over 9 bases. This TCR was sampled from a donor aged 70 or older with lung adenocarcinoma. Some clones in this sample may be carry-over from other donors' samples. The CDR3 bases are TGTGCCAGCTCCAATACAGGGGGCAAAGGAAACACCATATATTTT. Translation: CASSNTGGKGNTIYF.